The T cell receptor (beta chain) described here comes from a study of PD-L1 blockade in urothelial cancer. Study information: Male sex and bladder-origin urothelial cancer characterized about 85% of the roughly 30 patients.

The time point here: pretreatment peripheral blood. Germline CDR1 reads SGHNT; CDR2 reads YENEEA. The CDR3 consists of 13 residues. V gave up 1 base and J gave up 0 bases, with 4 bases separating them. Sequenced by immunoSEQ multiplex PCR; TCRdb stores in-frame clones only, minus some. Here the sample spans 49,000 or so clones, around 83% being singletons. Sequencing used PBMCs, obtained around atezolizumab (anti-PD-L1) treatment. The chain recombines TRBV11-3 with TRBJ2-7; D ambiguous. The clonotype originates from a man aged 55 to 70 with urothelial cancer. The chain's CDR3 is CASSLGNSYEQYF. CDR3 nucleotides: TGTGCCAGCAGCTTAGGTAACTCCTACGAGCAGTACTTC.